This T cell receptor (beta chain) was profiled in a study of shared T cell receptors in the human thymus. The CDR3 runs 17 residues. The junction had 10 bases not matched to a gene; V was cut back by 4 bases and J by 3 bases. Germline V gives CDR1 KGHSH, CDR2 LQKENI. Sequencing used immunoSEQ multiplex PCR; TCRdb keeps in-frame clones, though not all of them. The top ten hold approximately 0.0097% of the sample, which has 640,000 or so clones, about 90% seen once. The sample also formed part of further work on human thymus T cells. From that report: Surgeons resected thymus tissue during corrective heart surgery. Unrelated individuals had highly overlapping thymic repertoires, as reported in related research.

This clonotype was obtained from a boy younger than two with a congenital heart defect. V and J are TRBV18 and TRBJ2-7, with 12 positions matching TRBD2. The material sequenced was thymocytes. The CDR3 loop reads CASSLASGRAPNYEQYF. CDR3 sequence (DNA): TGTGCCAGCTCACTGGCTAGCGGGAGGGCCCCTAACTACGAGCAGTACTTC.